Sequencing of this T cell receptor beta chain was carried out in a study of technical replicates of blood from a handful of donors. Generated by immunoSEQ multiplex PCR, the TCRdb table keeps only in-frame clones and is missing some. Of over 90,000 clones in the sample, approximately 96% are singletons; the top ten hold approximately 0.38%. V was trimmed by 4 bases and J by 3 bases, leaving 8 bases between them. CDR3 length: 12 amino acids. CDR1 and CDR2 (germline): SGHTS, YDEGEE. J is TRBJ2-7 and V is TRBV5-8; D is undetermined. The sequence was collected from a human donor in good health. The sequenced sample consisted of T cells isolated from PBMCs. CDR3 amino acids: CASSAVVYEQYF. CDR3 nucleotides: TGTGCCAGCAGCGCGGTGGTCTACGAGCAGTACTTC.